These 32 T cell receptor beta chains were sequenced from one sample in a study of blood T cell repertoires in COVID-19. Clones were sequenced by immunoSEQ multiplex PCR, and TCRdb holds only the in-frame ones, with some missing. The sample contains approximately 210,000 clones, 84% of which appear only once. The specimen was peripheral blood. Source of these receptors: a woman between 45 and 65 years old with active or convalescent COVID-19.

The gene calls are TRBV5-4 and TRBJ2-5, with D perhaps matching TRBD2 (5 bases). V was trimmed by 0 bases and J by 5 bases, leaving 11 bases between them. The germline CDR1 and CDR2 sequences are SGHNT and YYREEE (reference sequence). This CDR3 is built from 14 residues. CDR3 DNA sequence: TGTGCCAGCAGCTTGGCTGTAGGCGGGGAGACCCAGTACTTC. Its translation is CASSLAVGGETQYF.

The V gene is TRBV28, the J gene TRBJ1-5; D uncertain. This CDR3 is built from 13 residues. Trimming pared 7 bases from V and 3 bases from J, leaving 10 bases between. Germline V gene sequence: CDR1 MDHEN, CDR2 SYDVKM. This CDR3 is CASTRQNNQPQHF. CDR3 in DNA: TGTGCCAGCACGAGGCAGAACAATCAGCCCCAGCATTTT.

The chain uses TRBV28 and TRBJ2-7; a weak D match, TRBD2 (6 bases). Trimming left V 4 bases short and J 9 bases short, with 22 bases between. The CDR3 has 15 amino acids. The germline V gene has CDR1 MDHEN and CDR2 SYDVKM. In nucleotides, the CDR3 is TGTGCCAGCAGTTCAGGGTCGGAGGGGTTACGTGTGCAGTACTTC. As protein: CASSSGSEGLRVQYF. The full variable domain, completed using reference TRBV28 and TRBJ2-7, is DVKVTQSSRYLVKRTGEKVFLECVQDMDHENMFWYRQDPGLGLRLIYFSYDVKMKEKGDIPEGYSVSREKKERFSLILESASTNQTSMYLCASSSGSEGLRVQYFGPGTRLTVT.

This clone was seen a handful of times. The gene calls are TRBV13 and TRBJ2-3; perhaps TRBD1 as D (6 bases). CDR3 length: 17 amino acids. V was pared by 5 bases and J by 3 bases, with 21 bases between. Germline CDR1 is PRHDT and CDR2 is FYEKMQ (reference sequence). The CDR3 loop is CASSERKTGLTTDTQYF. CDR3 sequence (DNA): TGTGCCAGCAGCGAAAGGAAGACAGGCCTTACTACAGATACGCAGTATTTT.

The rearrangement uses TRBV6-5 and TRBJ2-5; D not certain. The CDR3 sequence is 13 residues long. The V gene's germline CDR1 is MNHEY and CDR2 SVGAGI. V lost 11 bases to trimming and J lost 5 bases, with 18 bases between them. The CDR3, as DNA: TGTGCCTTGGCAGGCGCCACCCGGGAGACCCAGTACTTC. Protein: CALAGATRETQYF.

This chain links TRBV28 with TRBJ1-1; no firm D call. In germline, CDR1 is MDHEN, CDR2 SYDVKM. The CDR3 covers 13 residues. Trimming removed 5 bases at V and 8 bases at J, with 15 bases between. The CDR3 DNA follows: TGTGCCAGCAGTGAGCGGTCTACACTGGAAGCTTTCTTT. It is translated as CASSERSTLEAFF.

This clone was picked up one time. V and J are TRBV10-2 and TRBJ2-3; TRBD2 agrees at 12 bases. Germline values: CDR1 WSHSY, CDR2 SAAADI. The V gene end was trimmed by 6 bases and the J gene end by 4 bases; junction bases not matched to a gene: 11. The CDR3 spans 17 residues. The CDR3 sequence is CASRSRLAGGPSDTQYF. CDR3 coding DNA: TGCGCCAGCAGGAGTAGGCTAGCGGGAGGGCCGTCAGATACGCAGTATTTT.

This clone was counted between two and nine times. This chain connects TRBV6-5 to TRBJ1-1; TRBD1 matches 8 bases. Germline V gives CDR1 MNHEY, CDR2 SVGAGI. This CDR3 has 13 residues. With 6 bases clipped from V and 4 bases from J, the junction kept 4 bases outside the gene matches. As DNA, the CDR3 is TGTGCCAGCAGACAGGGGGACGGCACTGAAGCTTTCTTT. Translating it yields CASRQGDGTEAFF.

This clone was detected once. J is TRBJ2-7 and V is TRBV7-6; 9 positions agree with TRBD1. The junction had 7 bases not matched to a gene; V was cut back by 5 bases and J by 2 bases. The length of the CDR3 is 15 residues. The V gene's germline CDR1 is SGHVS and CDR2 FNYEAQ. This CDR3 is CASSPGQGPAYEQYV. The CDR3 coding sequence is TGTGCCAGCAGCCCGGGACAGGGTCCAGCCTACGAGCAGTACGTC.

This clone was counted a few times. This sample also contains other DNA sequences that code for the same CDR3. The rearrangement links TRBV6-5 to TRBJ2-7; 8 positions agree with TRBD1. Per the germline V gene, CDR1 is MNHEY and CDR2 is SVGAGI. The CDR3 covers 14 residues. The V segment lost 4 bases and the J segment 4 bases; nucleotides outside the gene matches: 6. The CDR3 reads CASSSGTGSYEQYV. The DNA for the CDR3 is TGTGCCAGCAGTTCCGGGACAGGTTCATACGAGCAGTACGTC.

The DNA for the CDR3 is TGCGCCAGCAGCTTGGAGTCGGATTCACCCCTCCACTTT. Its translation is CASSLESDSPLHF. The V and J genes are TRBV5-1 and TRBJ1-6; D unclear. V lost 0 bases and J 8 bases, leaving 6 bases between the germline ends. Germline lookup yields CDR1 SGHRS and CDR2 YFSETQ. The CDR3 consists of 13 residues.

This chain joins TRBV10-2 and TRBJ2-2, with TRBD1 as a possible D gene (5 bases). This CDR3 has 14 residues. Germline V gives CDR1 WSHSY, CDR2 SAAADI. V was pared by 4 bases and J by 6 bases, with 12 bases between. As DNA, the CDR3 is TGCGCCAGCAGTGGTGGGGCTGAGGCCGGGGAGCTGTTTTTT. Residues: CASSGGAEAGELFF.

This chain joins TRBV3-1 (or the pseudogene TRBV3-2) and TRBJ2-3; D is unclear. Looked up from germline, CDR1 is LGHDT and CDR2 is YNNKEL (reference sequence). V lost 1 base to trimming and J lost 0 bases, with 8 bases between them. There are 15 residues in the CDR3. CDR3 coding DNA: TGTGCCAGCAGCCAAGGCACTACTAGCACAGATACGCAGTATTTT. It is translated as CASSQGTTSTDTQYF.

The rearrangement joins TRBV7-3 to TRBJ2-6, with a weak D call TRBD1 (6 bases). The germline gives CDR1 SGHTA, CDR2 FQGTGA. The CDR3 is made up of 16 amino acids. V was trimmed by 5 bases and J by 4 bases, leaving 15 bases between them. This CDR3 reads CASSIQGPGGANVLTF. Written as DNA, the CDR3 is TGTGCCAGCAGCATCCAGGGGCCGGGAGGGGCCAACGTCCTGACTTTC.

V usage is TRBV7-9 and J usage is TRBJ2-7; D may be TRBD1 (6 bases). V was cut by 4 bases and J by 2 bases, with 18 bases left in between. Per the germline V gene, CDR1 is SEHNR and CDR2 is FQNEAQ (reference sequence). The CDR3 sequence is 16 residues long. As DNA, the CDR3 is TGTGCCAGCAGCTGGGGAAAAAGGGGGAGCCCCTACGAGCAGTACTTC. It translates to CASSWGKRGSPYEQYF. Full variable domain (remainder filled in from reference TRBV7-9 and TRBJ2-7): DTGVSQNPRHKITKRGQNVTFRCDPISEHNRLYWYRQTLGQGPEFLTYFQNEAQLEKSRLLSDRFSAERPKGSFSTLEIQRTEQGDSAMYLCASSWGKRGSPYEQYFGPGTRLTVT.

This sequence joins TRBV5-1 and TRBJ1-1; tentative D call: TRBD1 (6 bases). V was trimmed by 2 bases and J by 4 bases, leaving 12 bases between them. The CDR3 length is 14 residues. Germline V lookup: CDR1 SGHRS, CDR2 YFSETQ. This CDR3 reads CASSFGEGGTEAFF. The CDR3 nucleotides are TGCGCCAGCAGCTTTGGGGAAGGGGGCACTGAAGCTTTCTTT.

The CDR3 loop is CASSWENTDTQYF. CDR3 DNA sequence: TGTGCCAGCAGCTGGGAGAACACAGATACGCAGTATTTT. This rearrangement joins TRBV13 to TRBJ2-3, with D possibly being TRBD2 (5 bases). Trimming stripped 4 bases from V and 2 bases from J, with 7 bases between. This CDR3 has 13 residues. Germline V CDR1 and CDR2: PRHDT, FYEKMQ (reference sequence). Using reference TRBV13 and TRBJ2-3 for the parts outside the CDR3, the full variable domain is AAGVIQSPRHLIKEKRETATLKCYPIPRHDTVYWYQQGPGQDPQFLISFYEKMQSDKGSIPDRFSAQQFSDYHSELNMSSLELGDSALYFCASSWENTDTQYFGPGTRLTVL.

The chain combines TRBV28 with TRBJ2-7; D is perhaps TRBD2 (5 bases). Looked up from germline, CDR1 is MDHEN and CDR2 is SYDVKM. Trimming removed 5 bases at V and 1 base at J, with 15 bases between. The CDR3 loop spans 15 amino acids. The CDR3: CASSPVGVKSYEQYF. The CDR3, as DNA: TGTGCCAGCAGTCCCGTCGGGGTAAAGTCCTACGAGCAGTACTTC. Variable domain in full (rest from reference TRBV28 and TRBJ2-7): DVKVTQSSRYLVKRTGEKVFLECVQDMDHENMFWYRQDPGLGLRLIYFSYDVKMKEKGDIPEGYSVSREKKERFSLILESASTNQTSMYLCASSPVGVKSYEQYFGPGTRLTVT.

CDR3 in amino acids: CASSATGTSGTDTQYF. The CDR3 DNA follows: TGTGCCAGCAGTGCCACCGGGACTAGTGGCACAGATACGCAGTATTTT. V usage is TRBV6-1 and J usage is TRBJ2-3, with TRBD2 matching over 8 bases. The CDR3 is 16 residues long. The germline CDR1 and CDR2 sequences are MNHNS and SASEGT. Germline trimming cut 4 bases from V and 1 base from J; bases unmatched to any gene: 7.

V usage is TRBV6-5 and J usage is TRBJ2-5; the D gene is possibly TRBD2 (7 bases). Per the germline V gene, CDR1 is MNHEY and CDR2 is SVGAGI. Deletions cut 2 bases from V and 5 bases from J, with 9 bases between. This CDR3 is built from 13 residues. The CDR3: CASSYGGAETQYF. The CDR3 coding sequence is TGTGCCAGCAGTTACGGGGGGGCGGAGACCCAGTACTTC.

The CDR3 region has the DNA TGCGCCAGCAGCTTGAAACATGGACCCGGGAGGTCCGGGGAGCTGTTTTTT. This translates into CASSLKHGPGRSGELFF. The V call is TRBV5-1, the J call TRBJ2-2; 7 bases fit TRBD2. Germline assignment: CDR1 SGHRS and CDR2 YFSETQ. This CDR3 is 17 amino acids long. V was pared by 1 base and J by 6 bases, with 12 bases of the junction left unmatched.

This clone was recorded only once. This CDR3 reads CASSILAGESDTQYF. As DNA, the CDR3 is TGTGCCAGCAGCATACTAGCGGGAGAGTCAGATACGCAGTATTTT. This chain connects TRBV6-2 or TRBV6-3 to TRBJ2-3; 11 bases match TRBD2. Germline V CDR1 and CDR2: MNHEY, SVGEGT. The trim removed 6 bases at V and 4 bases at J, leaving 6 bases unmatched. The CDR3 is 15 amino acids.

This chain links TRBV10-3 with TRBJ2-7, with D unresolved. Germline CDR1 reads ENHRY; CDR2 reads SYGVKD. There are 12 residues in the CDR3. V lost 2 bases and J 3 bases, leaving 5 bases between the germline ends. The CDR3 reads CAISETFYEQYV. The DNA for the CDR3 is TGTGCCATCAGTGAGACATTCTACGAGCAGTACGTC.

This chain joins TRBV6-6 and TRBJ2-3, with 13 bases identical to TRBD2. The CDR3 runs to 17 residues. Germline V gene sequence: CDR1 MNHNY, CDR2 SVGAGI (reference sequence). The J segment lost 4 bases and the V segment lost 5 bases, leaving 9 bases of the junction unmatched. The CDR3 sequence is CASSPGTSGTRADTQYF. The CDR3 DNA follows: TGTGCCAGCAGTCCCGGGACTAGCGGGACGAGGGCAGATACGCAGTATTTT.

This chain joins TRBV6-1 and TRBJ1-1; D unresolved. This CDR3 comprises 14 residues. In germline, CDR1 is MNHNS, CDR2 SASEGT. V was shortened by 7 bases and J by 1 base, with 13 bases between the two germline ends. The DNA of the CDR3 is TGTGCCAGCAACCGAGCCGGGAGGAACACTGAAGCTTTCTTT. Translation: CASNRAGRNTEAFF.

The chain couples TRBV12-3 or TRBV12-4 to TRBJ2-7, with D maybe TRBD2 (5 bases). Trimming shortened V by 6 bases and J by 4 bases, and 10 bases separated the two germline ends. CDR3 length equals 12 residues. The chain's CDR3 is CASRPGFYEQYV. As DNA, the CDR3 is TGTGCCAGCAGGCCGGGATTTTACGAGCAGTACGTC.

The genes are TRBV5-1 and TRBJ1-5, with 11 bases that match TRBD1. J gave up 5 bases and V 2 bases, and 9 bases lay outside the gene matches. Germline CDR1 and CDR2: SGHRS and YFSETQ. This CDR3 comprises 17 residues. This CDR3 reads CASSLSGTGGKDQPQHF. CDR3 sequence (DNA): TGCGCCAGCAGCTTATCCGGGACAGGGGGTAAGGATCAGCCCCAGCATTTT.

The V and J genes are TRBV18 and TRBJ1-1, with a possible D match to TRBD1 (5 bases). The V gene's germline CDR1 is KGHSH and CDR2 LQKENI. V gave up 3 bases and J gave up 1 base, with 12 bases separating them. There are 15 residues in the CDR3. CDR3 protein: CASSPSWGGNTEAFF. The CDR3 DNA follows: TGTGCCAGCTCACCCTCCTGGGGGGGGAACACTGAAGCTTTCTTT.

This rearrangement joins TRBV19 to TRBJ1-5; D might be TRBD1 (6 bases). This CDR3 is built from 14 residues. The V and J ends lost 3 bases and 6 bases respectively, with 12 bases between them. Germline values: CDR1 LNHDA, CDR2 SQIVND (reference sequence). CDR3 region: CASSMSGGPQPQHF. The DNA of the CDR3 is TGTGCCAGTAGTATGTCCGGGGGGCCTCAGCCCCAGCATTTT.

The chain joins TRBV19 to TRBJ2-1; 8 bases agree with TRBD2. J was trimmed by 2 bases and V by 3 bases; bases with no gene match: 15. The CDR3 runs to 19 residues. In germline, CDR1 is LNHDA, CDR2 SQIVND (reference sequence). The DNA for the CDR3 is TGTGCCAGTAGTATTATCCGGGCGGGAGGCCGAACGACCTACAATGAGCAGTTCTTC. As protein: CASSIIRAGGRTTYNEQFF.

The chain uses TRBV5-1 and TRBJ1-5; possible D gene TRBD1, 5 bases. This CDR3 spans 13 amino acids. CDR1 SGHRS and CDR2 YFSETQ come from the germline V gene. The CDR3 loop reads CAPWGDSNQPQHF. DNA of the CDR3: TGCGCTCCCTGGGGGGACAGCAATCAGCCCCAGCATTTT.

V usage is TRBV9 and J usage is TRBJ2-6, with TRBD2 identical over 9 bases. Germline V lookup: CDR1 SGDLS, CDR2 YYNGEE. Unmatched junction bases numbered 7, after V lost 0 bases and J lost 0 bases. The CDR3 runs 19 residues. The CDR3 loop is CASSVAIASGTSGANVLTF. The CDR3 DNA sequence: TGTGCCAGCAGCGTAGCAATAGCTAGCGGGACCTCTGGGGCCAACGTCCTGACTTTC.